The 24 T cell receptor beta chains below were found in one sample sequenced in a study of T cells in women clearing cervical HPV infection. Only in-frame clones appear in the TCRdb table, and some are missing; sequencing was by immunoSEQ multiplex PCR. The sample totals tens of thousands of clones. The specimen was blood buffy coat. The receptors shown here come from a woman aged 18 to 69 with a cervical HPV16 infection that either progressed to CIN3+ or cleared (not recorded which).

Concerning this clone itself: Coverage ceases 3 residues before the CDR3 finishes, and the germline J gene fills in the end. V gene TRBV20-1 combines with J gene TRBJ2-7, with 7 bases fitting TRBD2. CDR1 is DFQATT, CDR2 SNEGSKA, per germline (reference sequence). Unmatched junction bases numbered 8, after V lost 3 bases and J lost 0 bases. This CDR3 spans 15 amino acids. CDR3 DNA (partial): TGCAGTGCTAGCCGGGTAGCGGGCGCCTCCTACGAG. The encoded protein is CSASRVAGASYE. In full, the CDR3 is CSASRVAGASYEQYF.

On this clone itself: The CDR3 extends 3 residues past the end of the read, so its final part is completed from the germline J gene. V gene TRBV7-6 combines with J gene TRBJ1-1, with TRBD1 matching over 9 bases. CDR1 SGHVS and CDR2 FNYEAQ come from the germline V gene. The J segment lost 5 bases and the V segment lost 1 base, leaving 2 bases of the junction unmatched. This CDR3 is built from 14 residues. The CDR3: CASSLDRGRTEAFF. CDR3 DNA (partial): TGTGCCAGCAGCTTAGACAGGGGGCGGACTGAA.

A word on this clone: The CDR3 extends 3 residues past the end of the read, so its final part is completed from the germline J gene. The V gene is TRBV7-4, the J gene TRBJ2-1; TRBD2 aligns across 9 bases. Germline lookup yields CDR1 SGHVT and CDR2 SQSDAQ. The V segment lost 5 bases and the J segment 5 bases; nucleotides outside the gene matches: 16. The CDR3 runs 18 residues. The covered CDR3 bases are TGTGCCAGCAGCCAGGAGATAGCGGGAGTCTATTCCGACAATGAG. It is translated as CASSQEIAGVYSDNE. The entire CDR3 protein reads CASSQEIAGVYSDNEQFF.

CDR3 DNA (partial): TGTGCCAGCAGCTTAGATCATGGGGAGATTAGGGGTCAGCCG. As protein: CASSLDHGEIRGQP. The CDR3 as a whole reads CASSLDHGEIRGQPQYF. This chain connects TRBV13 to TRBJ2-3; D could derive from TRBD1 or TRBD2 (5 bases each). The read halts 3 residues ahead of the CDR3 end, with the missing end drawn from the germline J gene. This CDR3 has 17 residues. Germline V gene data show CDR1 as PRHDT and CDR2 as FYEKMQ (reference sequence).

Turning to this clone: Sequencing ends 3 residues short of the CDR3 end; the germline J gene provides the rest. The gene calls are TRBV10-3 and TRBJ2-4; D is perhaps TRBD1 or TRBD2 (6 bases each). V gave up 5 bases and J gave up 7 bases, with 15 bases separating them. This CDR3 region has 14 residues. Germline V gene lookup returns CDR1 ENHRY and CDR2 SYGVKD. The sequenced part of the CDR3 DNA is TGTGCCATCAGTTCACCGGAGGGGGTGAACATT. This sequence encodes CAISSPEGVNI. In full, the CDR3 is CAISSPEGVNIQYF.

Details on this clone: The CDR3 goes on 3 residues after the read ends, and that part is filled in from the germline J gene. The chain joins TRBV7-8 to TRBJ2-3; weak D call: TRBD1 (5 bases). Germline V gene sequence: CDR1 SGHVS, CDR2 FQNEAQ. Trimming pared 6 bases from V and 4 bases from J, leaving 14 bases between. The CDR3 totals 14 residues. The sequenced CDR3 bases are TGTGCCAGCAGGCAGGGTATTGCCGCAGATACG. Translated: CASRQGIAADT. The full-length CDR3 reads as CASRQGIAADTQYF.

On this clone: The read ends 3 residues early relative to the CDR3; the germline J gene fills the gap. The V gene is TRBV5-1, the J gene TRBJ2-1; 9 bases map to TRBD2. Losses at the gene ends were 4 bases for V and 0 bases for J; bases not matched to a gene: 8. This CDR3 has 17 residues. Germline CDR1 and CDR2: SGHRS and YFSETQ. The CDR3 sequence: CASSESGRPSSYNEQFF. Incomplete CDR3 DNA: TGCGCCAGCAGCGAGAGCGGGAGGCCGAGCTCCTACAATGAG.

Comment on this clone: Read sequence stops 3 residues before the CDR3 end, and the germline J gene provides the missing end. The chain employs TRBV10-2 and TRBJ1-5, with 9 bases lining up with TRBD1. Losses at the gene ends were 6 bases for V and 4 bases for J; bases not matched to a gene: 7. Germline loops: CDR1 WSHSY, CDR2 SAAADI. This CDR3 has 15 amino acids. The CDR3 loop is CASRKTGGPNQPQHF. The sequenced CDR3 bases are TGCGCCAGCAGGAAAACAGGGGGCCCTAATCAGCCC.

The CDR3 reads CAWVAGGRDTYTF. CDR3 DNA (partial): TGTGCCTGGGTAGCGGGAGGGCGAGATACC. The V and J genes are TRBV30 and TRBJ1-2; D gene ambiguous. The read ends 3 residues early relative to the CDR3; the germline J gene fills the gap. CDR1 and CDR2 (germline): GTSNPN, SVGIG (reference sequence). The CDR3 is 13 residues long.

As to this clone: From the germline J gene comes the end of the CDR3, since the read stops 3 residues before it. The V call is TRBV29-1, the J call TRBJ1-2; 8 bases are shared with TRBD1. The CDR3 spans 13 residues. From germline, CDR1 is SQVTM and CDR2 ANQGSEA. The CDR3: CSVGPGQGGGYTF. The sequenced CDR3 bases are TGCAGCGTGGGCCCAGGACAGGGAGGAGGC.

CDR3 DNA (partial): TGTGCCAGCAGAGTTTACCCGGGACAGGGCTACGAG. Translation: CASRVYPGQGYE. In full, the CDR3 is CASRVYPGQGYEQYF. The V gene is TRBV2, the J gene TRBJ2-7; 9 bases are a match to TRBD1. The sequence runs out 3 residues before the end of the CDR3; the remainder is reconstructed from the germline J gene. Germline V gives CDR1 SNHLY, CDR2 FYNNEI. V was clipped by 6 bases and J by 3 bases; unmatched bases: 9. This CDR3 region has 15 residues. Together with reference TRBV2 and TRBJ2-7, the CDR3 gives the full variable domain: EPEVTQTPSHQVTQMGQEVILRCVPISNHLYFYWYRQILGQKVEFLVSFYNNEISEKSEIFDDQFSVERPDGSNFTLKIRSTKLEDSAMYFCASRVYPGQGYEQYFGPGTRLTVT.

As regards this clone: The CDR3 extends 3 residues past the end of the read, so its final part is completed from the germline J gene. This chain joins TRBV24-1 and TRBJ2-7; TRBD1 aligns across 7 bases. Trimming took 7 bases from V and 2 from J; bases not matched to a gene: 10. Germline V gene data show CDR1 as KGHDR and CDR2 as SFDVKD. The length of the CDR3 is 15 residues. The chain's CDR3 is CATRRDSPRTYEQYF. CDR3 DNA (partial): TGTGCCACCAGAAGGGACAGCCCACGAACCTACGAG.

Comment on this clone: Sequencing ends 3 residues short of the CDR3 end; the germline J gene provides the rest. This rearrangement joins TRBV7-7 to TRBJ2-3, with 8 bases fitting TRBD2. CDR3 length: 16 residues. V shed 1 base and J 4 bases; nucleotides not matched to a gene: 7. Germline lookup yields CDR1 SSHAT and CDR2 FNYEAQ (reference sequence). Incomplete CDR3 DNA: TGTGCCAGCAGCTTAGGAGCGGGAGCCGCCGCAGATACG. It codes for CASSLGAGAAADT. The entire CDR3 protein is CASSLGAGAAADTQYF.

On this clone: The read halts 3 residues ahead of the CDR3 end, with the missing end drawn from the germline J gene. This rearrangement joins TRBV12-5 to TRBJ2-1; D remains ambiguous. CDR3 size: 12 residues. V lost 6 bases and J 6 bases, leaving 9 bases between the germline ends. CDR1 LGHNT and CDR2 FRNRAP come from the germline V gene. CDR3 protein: CASGPYSNEQFF. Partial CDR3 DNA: TGTGCTAGTGGCCCATACAGCAATGAG.

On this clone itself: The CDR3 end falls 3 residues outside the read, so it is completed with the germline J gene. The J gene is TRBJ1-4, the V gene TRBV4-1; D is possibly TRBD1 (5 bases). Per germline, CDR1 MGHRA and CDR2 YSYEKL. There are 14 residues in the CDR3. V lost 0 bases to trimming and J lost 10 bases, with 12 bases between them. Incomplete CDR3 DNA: TGCGCCAGCAGCCAAGAGGGGGGTCTAGGAAAA. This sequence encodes CASSQEGGLGK. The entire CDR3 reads CASSQEGGLGKLFF.

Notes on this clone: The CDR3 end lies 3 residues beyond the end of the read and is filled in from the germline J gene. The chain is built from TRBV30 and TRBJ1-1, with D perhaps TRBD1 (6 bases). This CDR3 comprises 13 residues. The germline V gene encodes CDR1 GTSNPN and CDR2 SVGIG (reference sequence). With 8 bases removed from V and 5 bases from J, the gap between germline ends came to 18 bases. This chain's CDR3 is CAREGGGWTEAFF. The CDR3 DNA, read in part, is TGTGCCCGGGAGGGTGGGGGCTGGACTGAA.

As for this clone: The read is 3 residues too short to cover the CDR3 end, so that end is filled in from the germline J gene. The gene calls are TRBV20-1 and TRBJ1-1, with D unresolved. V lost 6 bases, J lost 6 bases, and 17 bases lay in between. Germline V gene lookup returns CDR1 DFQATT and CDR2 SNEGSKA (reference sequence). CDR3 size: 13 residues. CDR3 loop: CSALDGVVAEAFF. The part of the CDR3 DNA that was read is TGCAGTGCCTTAGACGGGGTGGTCGCTGAA.

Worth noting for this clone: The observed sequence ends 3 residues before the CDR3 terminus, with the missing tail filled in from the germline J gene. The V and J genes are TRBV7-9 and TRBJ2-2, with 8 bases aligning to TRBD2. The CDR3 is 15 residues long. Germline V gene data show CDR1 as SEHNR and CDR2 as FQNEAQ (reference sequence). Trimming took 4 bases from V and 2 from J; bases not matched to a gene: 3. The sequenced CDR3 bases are TGTGCCAGCAGCTCCGGGACTAGTAACACCGGGGAG. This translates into CASSSGTSNTGE. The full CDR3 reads CASSSGTSNTGELFF.

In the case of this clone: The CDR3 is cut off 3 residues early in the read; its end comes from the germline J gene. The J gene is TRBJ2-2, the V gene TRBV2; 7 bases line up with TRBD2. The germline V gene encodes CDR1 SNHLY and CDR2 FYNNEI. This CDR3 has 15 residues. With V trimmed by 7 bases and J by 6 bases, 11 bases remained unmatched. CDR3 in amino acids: CASKKRGGSPGELFF. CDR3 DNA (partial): TGTGCCAGCAAAAAGCGGGGAGGTTCCCCCGGGGAG.

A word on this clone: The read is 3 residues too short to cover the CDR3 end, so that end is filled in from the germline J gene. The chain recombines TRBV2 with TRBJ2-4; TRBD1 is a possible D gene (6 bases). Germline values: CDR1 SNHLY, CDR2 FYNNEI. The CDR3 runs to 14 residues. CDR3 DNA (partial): TGTGCCAGCAGTGAGGCAGGGGAGCAGAATGGT. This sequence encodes CASSEAGEQNG. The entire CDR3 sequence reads CASSEAGEQNGQYF. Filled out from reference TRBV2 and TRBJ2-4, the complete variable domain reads EPEVTQTPSHQVTQMGQEVILRCVPISNHLYFYWYRQILGQKVEFLVSFYNNEISEKSEIFDDQFSVERPDGSNFTLKIRSTKLEDSAMYFCASSEAGEQNGQYFGAGTRLSVL.

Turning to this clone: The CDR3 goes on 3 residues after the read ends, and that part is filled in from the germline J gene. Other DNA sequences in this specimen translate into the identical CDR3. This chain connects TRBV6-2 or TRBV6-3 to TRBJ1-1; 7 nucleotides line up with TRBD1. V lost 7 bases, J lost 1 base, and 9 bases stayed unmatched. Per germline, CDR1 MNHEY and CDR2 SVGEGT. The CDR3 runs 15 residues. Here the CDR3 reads CASTNRGAGNTEAFF. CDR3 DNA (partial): TGTGCCAGCACCAACAGGGGTGCAGGGAACACTGAA.

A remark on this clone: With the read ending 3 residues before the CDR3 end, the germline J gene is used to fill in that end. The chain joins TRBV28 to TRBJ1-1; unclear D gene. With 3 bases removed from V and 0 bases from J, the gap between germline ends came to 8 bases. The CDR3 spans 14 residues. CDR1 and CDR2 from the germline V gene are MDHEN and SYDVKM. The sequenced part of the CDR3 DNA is TGTGCCAGCAGTTTGGCCACAGTGAACACTGAA. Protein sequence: CASSLATVNTE. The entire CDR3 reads CASSLATVNTEAFF.

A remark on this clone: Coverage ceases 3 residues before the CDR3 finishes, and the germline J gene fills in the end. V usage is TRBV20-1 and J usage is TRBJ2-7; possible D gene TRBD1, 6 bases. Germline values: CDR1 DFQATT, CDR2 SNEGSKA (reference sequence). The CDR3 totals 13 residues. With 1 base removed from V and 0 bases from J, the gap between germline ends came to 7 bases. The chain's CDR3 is CSARVGASYEQYF. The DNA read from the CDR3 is TGCAGTGCTAGAGTGGGGGCCTCCTACGAG.

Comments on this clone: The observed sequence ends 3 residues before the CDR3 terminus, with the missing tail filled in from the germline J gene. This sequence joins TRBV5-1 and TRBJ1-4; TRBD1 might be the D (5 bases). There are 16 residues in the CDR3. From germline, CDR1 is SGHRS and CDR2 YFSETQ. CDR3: CASSLGQIRDNSPLFF. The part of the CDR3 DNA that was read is TGCGCCAGCAGCTTGGGACAGATAAGAGATAATTCACCA.